One TCR beta chain is described in this entry. This specimen belongs to a study of blood T cell repertoires in COVID-19. Across the study: Sites in the United States, Italy and Spain provided acute and convalescent COVID-19 samples.

The CDR3 covers 16 residues. The V and J ends lost 4 bases and 3 bases respectively, with 17 bases between them. The V gene's germline CDR1 is SGHNT and CDR2 YYREEE (reference sequence). Original analysis: For nucleated cells, counts were estimated from reference gene primer amplification. Some clones are missing from TCRdb's copy, which holds only in-frame ones; the method was immunoSEQ multiplex PCR. That table is the source of V, J and clone size, and D and trimming were worked out from the DNA. The table records 230,000 or so clones, about four fifths of them present only once. The specimen sequenced was peripheral blood. This sequence originates from a man aged 40-49 years with active or convalescent COVID-19. The rearrangement joins TRBV5-4 to TRBJ1-3; D unclear. The CDR3, as DNA: TGTGCCAGCAGCACGGTAGGGAGATCGGGTGGAAACACCATATATTTT. This encodes CASSTVGRSGGNTIYF.